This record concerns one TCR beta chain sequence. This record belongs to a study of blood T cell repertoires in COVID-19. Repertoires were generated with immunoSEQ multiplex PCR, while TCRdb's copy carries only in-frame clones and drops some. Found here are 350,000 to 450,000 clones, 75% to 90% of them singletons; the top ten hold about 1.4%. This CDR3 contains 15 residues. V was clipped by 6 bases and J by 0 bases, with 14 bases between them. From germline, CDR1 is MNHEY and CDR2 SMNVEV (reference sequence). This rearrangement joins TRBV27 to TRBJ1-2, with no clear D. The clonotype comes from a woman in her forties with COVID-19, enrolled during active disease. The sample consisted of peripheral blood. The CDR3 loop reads CASSLYRHTNYGYTF. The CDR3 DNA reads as TGTGCCAGCAGCCTTTACAGACACACTAACTATGGCTACACCTTC.